This entry lists 16 T cell receptor beta chains sequenced from one sample in a study of shared T cell receptors in the human thymus. TCRdb's table, derived via immunoSEQ multiplex PCR, lists solely in-frame clones and lacks some. This table has some 640,000 clones, approximately 87% appearing once. These data were likewise used in another study, on human thymus T cells.

The specimen sequenced was thymocytes. These receptors were obtained from a boy less than two years old with a congenital heart defect.

V gene TRBV27 combines with J gene TRBJ2-1, with TRBD2 identical over 13 bases. CDR1 is MNHEY and CDR2 is SMNVEV in the germline V gene (reference sequence). The length of the CDR3 is 16 residues. V gave up 5 bases and J gave up 6 bases; unmatched junction bases: 7. This CDR3 reads CASSPKTSGGLNEQFF. CDR3 in DNA: TGTGCCAGCAGTCCAAAGACTAGCGGGGGGCTCAATGAGCAGTTCTTC.

The chain links TRBV6-1 to TRBJ2-5; D remains ambiguous. Germline assignment: CDR1 MNHNS and CDR2 SASEGT. Trimming removed 6 bases at V and 2 bases at J, with 16 bases between. The CDR3 is 15 residues long. The CDR3: CASSTKATAQETQYF. For the CDR3, the DNA is TGTGCCAGCAGCACCAAGGCTACAGCACAAGAGACCCAGTACTTC.

As for this clone: No conserved phenylalanine or tryptophan is present at the end of the CDR3, so a read error is the likely explanation. The limits of the CDR3 on the DNA are not certain, so only TCRdb's listed CDR3 is given. The chain joins TRBV5-4 to TRBJ1-6; the D call in the table, TRBD1, was not verified against the DNA. Including both end residues, the CDR3 is 14 amino acids long. Germline CDR1 reads SGHNT; CDR2 reads YYREEE (reference sequence). The CDR3: CASSSQVSTGPSTL.

This clone turned up a few times. The DNA for the CDR3 is TGCGCCAGCAGCTCCCTCAGGGGCGCGGACACAGATACGCAGTATTTT. It codes for CASSSLRGADTDTQYF. The chain employs TRBV5-1 and TRBJ2-3; D possibly corresponds to TRBD1 (6 bases). The length of the CDR3 is 16 residues. The germline CDR1 and CDR2 sequences are SGHRS and YFSETQ. Trimming cost V 3 bases and J 2 bases, with 16 bases left between them.

The chain carries TRBV27 and TRBJ1-6; D gene ambiguous. CDR3 size: 16 residues. The V and J ends lost 6 bases and 5 bases respectively, with 17 bases between them. Germline CDR1 reads MNHEY; CDR2 reads SMNVEV (reference sequence). CDR3 in amino acids: CASRIDSGEDNSPLHF. CDR3 sequence (DNA): TGTGCCAGCAGAATCGATAGTGGAGAAGATAATTCACCCCTCCACTTT.

The CDR3 sequence is CASSALAGGVKNIQYF. CDR3 nucleotide sequence: TGTGCCAGCAGCGCACTAGCGGGGGGCGTTAAAAACATTCAGTACTTC. The chain recombines TRBV9 with TRBJ2-4, with TRBD2 matching 12 bases. Germline V gives CDR1 SGDLS, CDR2 YYNGEE. With 3 bases clipped from V and 4 bases from J, the junction kept 5 bases outside the gene matches. The CDR3 totals 16 residues.

The rearrangement joins TRBV7-6 to TRBJ2-1; TRBD2 aligns across 12 bases. Germline V gives CDR1 SGHVS, CDR2 FNYEAQ. V was pared by 4 bases and J by 2 bases, with 9 bases of the junction left unmatched. The CDR3 has 18 residues. The CDR3 loop reads CASSSPHLAGGPYNEQFF. Written as DNA, the CDR3 is TGTGCCAGCAGCTCCCCCCACCTAGCGGGAGGGCCCTACAATGAGCAGTTCTTC.

The V and J genes are TRBV9 and TRBJ2-2, with D maybe TRBD1 (6 bases). The CDR3 totals 17 residues. V lost 0 bases and J 3 bases, leaving 15 bases between the germline ends. Germline CDR1 and CDR2: SGDLS and YYNGEE. CDR3 DNA sequence: TGTGCCAGCAGCGTAGGTTTCTTGGGGGCTCACACCGGGGAGCTGTTTTTT. It yields the protein CASSVGFLGAHTGELFF.

The table lists this clone with a count of one. The CDR3 spells CATRDRQAGEQFF. In DNA, the CDR3 is TGTGCCACCAGGGATCGACAGGCAGGAGAGCAGTTCTTC. V is TRBV15 and J is TRBJ2-1; D perhaps matches TRBD1 (6 bases). The CDR3 length is 13 residues. CDR1 is LNHNV and CDR2 is YYDKDF in the germline V gene (reference sequence). Trimming cost V 6 bases and J 10 bases, with 16 bases left between them.

The rearrangement uses TRBV4-1 and TRBJ2-5, with D possibly TRBD1 on 5 matching bases. The last part of the DNA fits TRBJ2-7 better; the J call may be wrong. The CDR3 extends over 15 amino acids. Germline V lookup: CDR1 MGHRA, CDR2 YSYEKL. CDR3 amino acids: CASSQLQGKGYEQYF. CDR3 in DNA: TGCGCCAGCAGCCAGCTCCAGGGAAAAGGCTACGAGCAGTACTTC.

The chain couples TRBV27 to TRBJ2-1, with TRBD2 identical over 8 bases. In germline, CDR1 is MNHEY, CDR2 SMNVEV (reference sequence). CDR3 length equals 17 residues. V was pared by 2 bases and J by 1 base, with 7 bases of the junction left unmatched. Here the CDR3 reads CASSLRVAGSSYNEQFF. Written as DNA, the CDR3 is TGTGCCAGCAGTTTACGAGTAGCGGGAAGTTCCTACAATGAGCAGTTCTTC.

The V and J genes are TRBV20-1 and TRBJ1-5; D not certain. The CDR3 contains 11 residues. Trimming took 8 bases from V and 3 from J, leaving 8 bases between them. CDR1 is DFQATT, CDR2 SNEGSKA, per germline (reference sequence). CDR3 sequence (DNA): TGCAGTACGGGTGTCAATCAGCCCCAGCATTTT. Encoded protein: CSTGVNQPQHF.

The chain has TRBV6-1 and TRBJ1-1, with TRBD1 matching 9 bases. The ends lost 6 bases at V and 3 bases at J; junction bases unmatched: 8. Germline lookup yields CDR1 MNHNS and CDR2 SASEGT. CDR3 length: 15 residues. CDR3 sequence: CASSETGQGDTEAFF. The CDR3, as DNA: TGTGCCAGCAGCGAGACGGGACAGGGTGACACTGAAGCTTTCTTT.

This clone turned up a few times. The chain employs TRBV6-1 and TRBJ1-1; D not resolved. CDR1 MNHNS and CDR2 SASEGT come from the germline V gene. The ends were cut back, 6 bases at V and 0 bases at J, with 8 bases in the middle. There are 13 residues in the CDR3. This CDR3 is CASRESVNTEAFF. The CDR3 region has the DNA TGTGCCAGCAGGGAGAGCGTGAACACTGAAGCTTTCTTT.

The rearrangement joins TRBV5-1 to TRBJ2-2, with TRBD2 as a possible D gene (5 bases). The CDR3 totals 14 residues. Trimming shortened V by 0 bases and J by 7 bases, and 10 bases separated the two germline ends. Germline V gene lookup returns CDR1 SGHRS and CDR2 YFSETQ. CDR3 sequence reads: CASSLGRTDGELFF. The CDR3 bases are TGCGCCAGCAGCTTGGGGAGGACGGACGGGGAGCTGTTTTTT.

V usage is TRBV5-4 and J usage is TRBJ1-2; TRBD1 might be the D (5 bases). Deletions cut 0 bases from V and 4 bases from J, with 7 bases between. Germline V gene data show CDR1 as SGHNT and CDR2 as YYREEE (reference sequence). The CDR3 totals 13 residues. The CDR3: CASSLEGRYGYTF. Here the CDR3 DNA reads TGTGCCAGCAGCTTGGAGGGGCGCTATGGCTACACCTTC.